The source of this T cell receptor beta chain is a study of PD-1 blockade in classical Hodgkin lymphoma. Every patient experienced relapse after autologous stem cell transplantation, and brentuximab vedotin exposure varied. There are 14 residues in the CDR3. Trimming cost V 0 bases and J 1 base, with 1 base left between them. CDR1 MNHNY and CDR2 SVGAGI come from the germline V gene (reference sequence). Sequenced by immunoSEQ multiplex PCR; TCRdb stores in-frame clones only, minus some. Counted here are 45,000 to 55,000 clones, 81% occurring once; the ten biggest clones make up 15% to 20%. The chain recombines TRBV6-6 with TRBJ2-6; D remains unclear. Material: peripheral blood mononuclear cells (PBMCs), obtained at baseline. This TCR was sampled from a human donor with classical Hodgkin lymphoma. The CDR3 loop is CASSYSSGANVLTF. In DNA form, the CDR3 reads TGTGCCAGCAGTTACTCATCTGGGGCCAACGTCCTGACTTTC.